This T cell receptor beta chain emerged from a study of T cell responses to AZD1222 COVID-19 vaccine (dated by TCRdb to the early 2020s). With regard to the full study: AZD1222 recipients given second doses at about 4 weeks or at about 12 weeks were pooled, since spike-specific TCR depth and breadth were not found to differ between the two schedules. A total of approximately 250 trial participants underwent TCR sequencing, of whom nearly 210 had received two doses of AZD1222 and around 26 had received two doses of the MenACWY control vaccine. Trial participants were enrolled by age into 18-55, 56-69 and 70-plus year subgroups, with about 150, 28 and 57 TCR-sequenced participants respectively. The paper as a whole reports these results and caveats: No day 14 peak-response samples were available, so repertoires were characterized only after the peak T cell response. Only five to seven AZD1222 recipients were SARS-CoV-2 seropositive at baseline, limiting conclusions about previously exposed vaccinees. The 56-69-year group was small, and its depth increase did not reach significance, likely because of low power. Most participants were white British and females outnumbered males, and the authors suggested that clonal diversity may have been underestimated. After two AZD1222 doses, spike-specific TCR breadth and depth were significantly higher than at day 0 and than in MenACWY recipients. Nearly half of unique spike-specific TCRs reportedly recognized epitopes outside regions mutated in the B.1.351 and B.1.1.7 variants. CD4 TCRs associated with the vaccine covered the entire spike protein, and the dominant responses were in regions 160-218 and 743-854.

The CDR3 runs 18 amino acids, cysteine and phenylalanine included. Only CDR3 DNA remains: 54 bases, in frame from the first base. The CDR3 regions of human TCRbeta chains were subjected to immunosequencing. The original pipeline was this. TCRs in the repertoires were matched against a reference library of SARS-CoV-2-specific TCRs that had been generated with the MIRA antigen-specificity platform. Breadth was defined as the fraction of unique TCRs that were SARS-CoV-2-associated. Depth was defined as the fraction of total T cells that were SARS-CoV-2-associated. Each spike-specific TCR was assigned to its reactive spike region and to a CD4 or CD8 class using the MIRA data. Log10-transformed breadth and depth values were compared by one-way ANOVA with Sidak's multiple comparisons tests. The table comes from immuneACCESS by way of TCRdb, which keeps in-frame sequences with V and J called. Part of the clones is missing from these tables; in studies checked, under half for an unresolved V gene and the rest for unknown reasons. V and J calls and clone size are given by that table; D and trimming were obtained from the DNA. The sample records about 130,000 clones, roughly 88% of which are singletons. Approximately 8% of the sample lies in the top ten.

Reading the label with the study, this specimen's time point is: baseline before first vaccination. Vaccinee samples were obtained from the UK trials COV001 and COV002, which included a single-blind randomized controlled phase 2/3 trial of AZD1222 (ChAdOx1 nCoV-19) in healthy adults. For TCRbeta chain sequencing, PBMC samples were collected from trial participants at day 0 and at day 28 after the second dose. Regarding this clone: Its antigen remains undetermined. No base quality information exists; no much larger clone differs at one position.

This clonotype was obtained from an adult in good health. The input for sequencing was peripheral blood, taken on day 0 of AZD1222 vaccination. The chain couples TRBV7-5 to TRBJ1-2; the D call of TRBD1 is as the table states it, not checked on the DNA. TRBV7-5 is an annotated pseudogene. The DNA is TGTGCCAGAAGCAAAGGACAGGTGATCGGGTTGGCCCGTCGGGGCTACACCTTC. This sequence encodes CARSKGQVIGLARRGYTF.